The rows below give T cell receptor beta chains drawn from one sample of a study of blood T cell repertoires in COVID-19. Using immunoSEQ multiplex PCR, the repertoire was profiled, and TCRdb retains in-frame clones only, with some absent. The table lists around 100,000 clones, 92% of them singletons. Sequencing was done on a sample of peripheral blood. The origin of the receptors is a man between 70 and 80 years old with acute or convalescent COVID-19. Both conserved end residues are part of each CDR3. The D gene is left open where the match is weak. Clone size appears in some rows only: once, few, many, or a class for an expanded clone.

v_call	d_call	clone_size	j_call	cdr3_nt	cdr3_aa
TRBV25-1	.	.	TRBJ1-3	TGTGCCAGCAGTCCGTGGGCCTCTGGAAACACCATATATTTT	CASSPWASGNTIYF
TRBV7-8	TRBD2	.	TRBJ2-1	TGTGCCAGCAGCTTTAGTAGCGGGGGGGGCTACAATGAGCAGTTCTTC	CASSFSSGGGYNEQFF
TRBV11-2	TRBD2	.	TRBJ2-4	TGTGCCAGCAGCCCTTTAGCGGGGGGGCTAGATGTAAACATTCAGTACTTC	CASSPLAGGLDVNIQYF
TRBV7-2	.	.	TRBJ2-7	TGTGCCAGCAGCTTAGGGAGACTAGGTGCCCCGCAGTACTTC	CASSLGRLGAPQYF
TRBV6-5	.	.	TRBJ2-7	TGTGCCACCGGACTGGCAGGCCTCTACGAGCAGTACTTC	CATGLAGLYEQYF
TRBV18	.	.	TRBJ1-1	TGTGCCAGCTCATCCTGGGGGGAGCTGAACACTGAAGCTTTCTTT	CASSSWGELNTEAFF
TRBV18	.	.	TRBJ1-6	TGTGCCAGCTCCCGGGAAACCTATAATTCACCCCTCCACTTT	CASSRETYNSPLHF
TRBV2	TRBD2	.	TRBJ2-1	TGTGCCAGCAGTGTGGGGACTAGCGGGGTCTTCTTC	CASSVGTSGVFF
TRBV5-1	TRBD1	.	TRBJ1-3	TGCGCCAGCAGCTTACAGGGGGCGCTTGGAAACACCATATATTTT	CASSLQGALGNTIYF
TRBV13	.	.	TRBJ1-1	TGTGCCAGCAGCTCAAATAGGGGGATTAGGGGCACTGAAGCTTTCTTT	CASSSNRGIRGTEAFF
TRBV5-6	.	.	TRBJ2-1	TGTGCCAGCAGCTTCAGTCACTACAATGAGCAGTTCTTC	CASSFSHYNEQFF
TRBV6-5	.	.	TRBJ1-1	TGTGCCAGCAGTTACAGCGGGGTGACTGAAGCTTTCTTT	CASSYSGVTEAFF
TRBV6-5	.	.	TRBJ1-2	TGTGCCAGCAGTTACGACACCATCTATGGCTACACCTTC	CASSYDTIYGYTF
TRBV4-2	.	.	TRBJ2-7	TGTGCCAGCAGCCAAAGCCCTGGGCCATCCTACGAGCAGTACTTC	CASSQSPGPSYEQYF
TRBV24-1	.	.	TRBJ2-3	TGTGCCACCAGTGACCCCCCAGGAATTGGCCCAGATACGCAGTATTTT	CATSDPPGIGPDTQYF
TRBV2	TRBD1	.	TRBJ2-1	TGTGCCAGCAGTGAGGACAGGGGGGGATACAATGAGCAGTTCTTC	CASSEDRGGYNEQFF
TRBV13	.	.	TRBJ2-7	TGTGCCAGCAGCTTAGTGGCGGGATTCGACGAGCAGTACTTC	CASSLVAGFDEQYF
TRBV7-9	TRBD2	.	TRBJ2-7	TGTGCCAGCAGCTTCGCGGGAGTCGCCTACGAGCAGTACTTC	CASSFAGVAYEQYF
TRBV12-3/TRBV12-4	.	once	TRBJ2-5	TGTGCCGTTTGGACTGCTGGGACCCAGTACTTC	CAVWTAGTQYF
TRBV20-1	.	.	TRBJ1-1	TGCAGTGGACACCTGAACACTGAAGCTTTCTTT	CSGHLNTEAFF
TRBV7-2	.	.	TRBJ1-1	TGTGCCAGCAGGCCACAGCTACGATTGAACACTGAAGCTTTCTTT	CASRPQLRLNTEAFF
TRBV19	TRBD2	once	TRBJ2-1	TGTGCCAGTAGTCTTTGGACTAGCGGGAACTACAATGAGCAGTTCTTC	CASSLWTSGNYNEQFF
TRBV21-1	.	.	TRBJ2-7	TGTGCCAGCAGCAAAGGTAAAGGACAATCCTACGAGCAGTACTTC	CASSKGKGQSYEQYF
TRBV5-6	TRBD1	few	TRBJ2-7	TGTGCCAGCAGCACCGGGACAGGCGCCTACGAGCAGTACTTC	CASSTGTGAYEQYF
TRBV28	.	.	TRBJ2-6	TGTGCCAGCAGTCCCAGGCCCCGAACCAGCTCTGGGGCCAACGTCCTGACTTTC	CASSPRPRTSSGANVLTF
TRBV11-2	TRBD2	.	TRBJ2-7	TGTGCCAGCAGCTTAGTGGGACTAGCGGGAGGGTTGGACGAGCAGTACTTC	CASSLVGLAGGLDEQYF
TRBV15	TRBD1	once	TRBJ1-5	TGTGCCACCAGCCAGGGGACAGCTCAGCCCCAGCATTTT	CATSQGTAQPQHF
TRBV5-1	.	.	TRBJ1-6	TGCGCCAGCAGCTTTGAACCTGACTCGTACTCACCCCTCCACTTT	CASSFEPDSYSPLHF
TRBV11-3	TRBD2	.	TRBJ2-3	TGTGCCAGCAGCTTAGGGGGTAGCGGGAGTACAGATACGCAGTATTTT	CASSLGGSGSTDTQYF
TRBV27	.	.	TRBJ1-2	TGTGCCAGCAGTTTCTCAGCGGGGAACTATGGCTACACCTTC	CASSFSAGNYGYTF
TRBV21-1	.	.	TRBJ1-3	TGTGCCAGCAGCGACAACTCTGGAAACACCATATATTTT	CASSDNSGNTIYF
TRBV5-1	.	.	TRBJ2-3	TGCGCCAGTACGCAGGGTCAGTCAGATACGCAGTATTTT	CASTQGQSDTQYF
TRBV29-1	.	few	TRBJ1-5	TGCAGCGTTGTGACAACCGGTCAGCCCCAGCATTTT	CSVVTTGQPQHF
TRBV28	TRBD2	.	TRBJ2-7	TGTGCCTCTAGGGGACCCGGGACTAGAAGCTACGAGCAGTACTTC	CASRGPGTRSYEQYF
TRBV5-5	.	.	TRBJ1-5	TGTGCCAGCAGCCGGACAGATAGCAATCAGCCCCAGCATTTT	CASSRTDSNQPQHF
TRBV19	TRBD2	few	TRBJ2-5	TGTGCCACCCTGGGACTAGCTCAAGAGACCCAGTACTTC	CATLGLAQETQYF
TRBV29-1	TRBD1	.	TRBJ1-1	TGCAGCGGCGGACAGGAGGGGGCTGAAGCTTTCTTT	CSGGQEGAEAFF
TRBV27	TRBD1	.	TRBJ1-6	TGTGCCAGCAGTTCATCCGGGACAGCTCACTCACCCCTCCACTTT	CASSSSGTAHSPLHF
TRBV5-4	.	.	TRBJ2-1	TGTGCCAGCAGCCCCGGACTTAGCGGCTACAATGAGCAGTTCTTC	CASSPGLSGYNEQFF
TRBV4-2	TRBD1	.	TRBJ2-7	TGTGCCAGCAGCCAAGCCGACAGGGGGAGCAACTACGAGCAGTACTTC	CASSQADRGSNYEQYF
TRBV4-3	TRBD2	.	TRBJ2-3	TGCGCCAGCAGCCAACAGCAGACTAGCTGGGCAGATACGCAGTATTTT	CASSQQQTSWADTQYF
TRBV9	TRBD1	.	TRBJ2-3	TGTGCCAGCAGCGCCGGGACAGGGTGGGCAGATACGCAGTATTTT	CASSAGTGWADTQYF
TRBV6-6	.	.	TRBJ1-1	TGTGCCAGCAGTACCCGGGTCCTTCTTTTCGAAGCTTTCTTT	CASSTRVLLFEAFF
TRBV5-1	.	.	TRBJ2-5	TGCGCCAGCAGCCGGGACTTTACTCAAGAGACCCAGTACTTC	CASSRDFTQETQYF
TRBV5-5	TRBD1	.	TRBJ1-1	TGTGCCAGCAGCCTCACCGGGACAGGGAACACTGAAGCTTTCTTT	CASSLTGTGNTEAFF
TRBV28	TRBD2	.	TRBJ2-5	TGTGCCAGCAGTCCGGACGGGAGGGTCGAGACCCAGTACTTC	CASSPDGRVETQYF
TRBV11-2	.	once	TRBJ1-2	TGTGCCAGCAGCTTAGACCCAGTCTATGGCTACACCTTC	CASSLDPVYGYTF
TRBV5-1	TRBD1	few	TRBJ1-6	TGCGCCAGCAGCTTAACAGGGGGCAGGGGTTCACCCCTCCACTTT	CASSLTGGRGSPLHF
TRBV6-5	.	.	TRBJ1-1	TGTGCCAGCAGTTACCGGGGGGGCGTCACTGAAGCTTTCTTT	CASSYRGGVTEAFF
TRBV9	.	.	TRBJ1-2	TGTGCCAGCAGCGTAGGGTGGGCAGGGGAACCCTATGGCTACACCTTC	CASSVGWAGEPYGYTF
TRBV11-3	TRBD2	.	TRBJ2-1	TGTGCCAGCAGCTTGCCGGGACTAGCGACCTACAATGAGCAGTTCTTC	CASSLPGLATYNEQFF
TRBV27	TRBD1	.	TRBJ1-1	TGTGCCAGCAGTTTCCGGGCGACAGGGCCTTGGAACACTGAAGCTTTCTTT	CASSFRATGPWNTEAFF
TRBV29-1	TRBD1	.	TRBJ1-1	TGCAGCGGGACAGGGGTGGCGAACACTGAAGCTTTCTTT	CSGTGVANTEAFF
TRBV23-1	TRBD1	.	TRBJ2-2	TGCGCCAGCTCCCCGGGGCGGGACAGGGGTTCGAACACCGGGGAGCTGTTTTTT	CASSPGRDRGSNTGELFF
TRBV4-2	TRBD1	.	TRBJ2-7	TGTGCCAGCAGCCAGGGGACAGGCCTCTTCCTCTATTTC	CASSQGTGLFLYF
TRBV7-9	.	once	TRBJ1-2	TGTGCCAGCAGCTTAGGGGAATCGGGGTTATATGGCTACACCTTC	CASSLGESGLYGYTF
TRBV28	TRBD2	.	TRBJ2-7	TGTGCCAGCAGCCCTGGACTAGCGGGAGGTTACGAGCAGTACTTC	CASSPGLAGGYEQYF
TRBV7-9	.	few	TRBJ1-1	TGTGCCAGCCATACAGGGTTCACTGAAGCTTTCTTT	CASHTGFTEAFF
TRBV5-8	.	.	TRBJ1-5	TGTGCCAGCAGCTTTGGCGGGGGGGAGAGCAATCAGCCCCAGCATTTT	CASSFGGGESNQPQHF
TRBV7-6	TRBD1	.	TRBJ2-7	TGTGCCAGCAGCCTCCGACAGGGATCCCCCTACGAGCAGTACTTC	CASSLRQGSPYEQYF